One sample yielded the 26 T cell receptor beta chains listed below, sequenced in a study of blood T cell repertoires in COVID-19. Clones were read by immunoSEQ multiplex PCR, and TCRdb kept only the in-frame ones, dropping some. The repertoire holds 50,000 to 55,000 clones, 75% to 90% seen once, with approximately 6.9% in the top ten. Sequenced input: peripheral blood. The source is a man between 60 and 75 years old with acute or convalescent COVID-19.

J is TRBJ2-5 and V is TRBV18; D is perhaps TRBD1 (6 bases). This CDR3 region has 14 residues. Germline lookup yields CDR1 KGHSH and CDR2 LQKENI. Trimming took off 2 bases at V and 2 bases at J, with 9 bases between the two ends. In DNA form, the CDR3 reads TGTGCCAGCTCACCAGGGGACACTCAAGAGACCCAGTACTTC. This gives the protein CASSPGDTQETQYF.

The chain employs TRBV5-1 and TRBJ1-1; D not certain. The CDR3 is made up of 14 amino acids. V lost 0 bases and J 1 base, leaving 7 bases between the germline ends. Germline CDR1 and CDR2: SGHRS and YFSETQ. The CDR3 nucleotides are TGCGCCAGCAGCTTGGTCCCGGGGAACACTGAAGCTTTCTTT. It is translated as CASSLVPGNTEAFF.

In DNA form, the CDR3 reads TGTGCCAGCAGCTTAGGAAGCATGAACACTGAAGCTTTCTTT. It encodes CASSLGSMNTEAFF. The rearrangement joins TRBV7-9 to TRBJ1-1; D gene uncertain. Germline V gene sequence: CDR1 SEHNR, CDR2 FQNEAQ (reference sequence). The CDR3 sequence is 14 residues long. Trimming took off 1 base at V and 0 bases at J, with 6 bases between the two ends. The complete variable domain, with remaining parts taken from reference TRBV7-9 and TRBJ1-1, reads DTGVSQNPRHKITKRGQNVTFRCDPISEHNRLYWYRQTLGQGPEFLTYFQNEAQLEKSRLLSDRFSAERPKGSFSTLEIQRTEQGDSAMYLCASSLGSMNTEAFFGQGTRLTVV.

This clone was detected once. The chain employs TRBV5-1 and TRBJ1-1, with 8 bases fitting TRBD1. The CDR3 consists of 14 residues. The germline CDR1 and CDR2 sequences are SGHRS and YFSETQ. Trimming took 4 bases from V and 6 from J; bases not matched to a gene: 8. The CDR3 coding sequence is TGCGCCAGCAGCATTCAGGGGGCTAACGCTGAAGCTTTCTTT. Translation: CASSIQGANAEAFF.

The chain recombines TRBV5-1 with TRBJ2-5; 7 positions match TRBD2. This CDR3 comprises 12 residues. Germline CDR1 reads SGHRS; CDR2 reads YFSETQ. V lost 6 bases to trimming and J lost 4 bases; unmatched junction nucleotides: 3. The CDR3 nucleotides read TGCGCCAGCACCCCTAGCGGAGAGACCCAGTACTTC. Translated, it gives CASTPSGETQYF.

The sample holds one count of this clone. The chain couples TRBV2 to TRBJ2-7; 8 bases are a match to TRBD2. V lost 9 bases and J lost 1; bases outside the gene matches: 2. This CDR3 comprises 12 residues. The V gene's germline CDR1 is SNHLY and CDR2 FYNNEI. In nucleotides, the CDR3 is TGTGCCAGTCGGGGGGGGTCCTACGAGCAGTACTTC. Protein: CASRGGSYEQYF. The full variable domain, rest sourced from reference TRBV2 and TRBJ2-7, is EPEVTQTPSHQVTQMGQEVILRCVPISNHLYFYWYRQILGQKVEFLVSFYNNEISEKSEIFDDQFSVERPDGSNFTLKIRSTKLEDSAMYFCASRGGSYEQYFGPGTRLTVT.

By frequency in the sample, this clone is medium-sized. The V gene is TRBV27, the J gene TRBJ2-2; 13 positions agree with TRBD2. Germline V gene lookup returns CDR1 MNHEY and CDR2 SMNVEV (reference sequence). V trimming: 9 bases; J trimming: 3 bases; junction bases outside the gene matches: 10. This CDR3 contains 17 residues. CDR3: CARLGLAGSGDTGELFF. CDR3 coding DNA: TGTGCCAGATTGGGACTAGCGGGATCGGGGGACACCGGGGAGCTGTTTTTT.

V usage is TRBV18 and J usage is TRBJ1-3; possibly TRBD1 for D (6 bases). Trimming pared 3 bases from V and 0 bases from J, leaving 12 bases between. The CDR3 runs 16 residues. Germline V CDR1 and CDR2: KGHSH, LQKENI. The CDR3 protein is CASSPQGGGSGNTIYF. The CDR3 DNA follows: TGTGCCAGCTCACCTCAGGGAGGGGGCTCTGGAAACACCATATATTTT.

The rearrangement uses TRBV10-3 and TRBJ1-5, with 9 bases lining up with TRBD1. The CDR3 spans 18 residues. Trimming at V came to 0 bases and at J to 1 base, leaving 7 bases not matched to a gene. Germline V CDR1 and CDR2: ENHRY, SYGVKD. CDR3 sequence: CAISESRTGVGSNQPQHF. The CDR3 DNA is TGTGCCATCAGTGAGTCAAGGACAGGGGTGGGAAGCAATCAGCCCCAGCATTTT.

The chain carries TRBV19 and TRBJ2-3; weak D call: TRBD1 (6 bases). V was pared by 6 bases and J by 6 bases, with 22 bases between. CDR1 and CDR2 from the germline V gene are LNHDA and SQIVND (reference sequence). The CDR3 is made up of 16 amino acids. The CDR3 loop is CASSNNPGHLTDTQYF. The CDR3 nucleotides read TGTGCCAGTAGCAATAACCCGGGACACCTCACGGATACGCAGTATTTT.

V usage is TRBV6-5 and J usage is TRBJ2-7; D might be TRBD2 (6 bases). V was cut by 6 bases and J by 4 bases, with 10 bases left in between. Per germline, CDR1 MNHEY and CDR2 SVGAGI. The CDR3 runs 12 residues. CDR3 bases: TGTGCCAGCAGCCCCAGCGGGTACGAGCAGTACTTC. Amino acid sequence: CASSPSGYEQYF.

In nucleotides, the CDR3 is TGCAGTGCTAGTGGGCGGGGGTCAGTAACAGATACGCAGTATTTT. Residues: CSASGRGSVTDTQYF. The rearrangement joins TRBV20-1 to TRBJ2-3; 7 bases fit TRBD2. The germline gives CDR1 DFQATT, CDR2 SNEGSKA (reference sequence). V shed 3 bases and J 3 bases; nucleotides not matched to a gene: 9. The CDR3 sequence is 15 residues long.

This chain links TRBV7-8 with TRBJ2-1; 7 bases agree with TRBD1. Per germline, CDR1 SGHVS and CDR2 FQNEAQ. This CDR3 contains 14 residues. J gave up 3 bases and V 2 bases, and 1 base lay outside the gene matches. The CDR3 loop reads CASSLRGRYNEQFF. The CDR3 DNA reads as TGTGCCAGCAGCTTAAGGGGGCGCTACAATGAGCAGTTCTTC.

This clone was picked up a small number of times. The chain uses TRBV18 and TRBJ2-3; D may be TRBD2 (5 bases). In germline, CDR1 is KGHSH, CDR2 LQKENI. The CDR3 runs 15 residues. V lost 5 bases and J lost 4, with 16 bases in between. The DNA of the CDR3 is TGTGCCAGCTCATTCCTTATGGGAGTAGCAGATACGCAGTATTTT. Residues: CASSFLMGVADTQYF.

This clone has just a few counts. CDR3 sequence reads: CASSLRQPGSSSTDTQYF. The DNA for the CDR3 is TGTGCCAGCAGTTTACGGCAGCCGGGTAGTTCAAGCACAGATACGCAGTATTTT. The chain carries TRBV27 and TRBJ2-3; D is ambiguous. V was trimmed by 2 bases and J by 0 bases, leaving 18 bases between them. In germline, CDR1 is MNHEY, CDR2 SMNVEV (reference sequence). CDR3 length equals 18 residues.

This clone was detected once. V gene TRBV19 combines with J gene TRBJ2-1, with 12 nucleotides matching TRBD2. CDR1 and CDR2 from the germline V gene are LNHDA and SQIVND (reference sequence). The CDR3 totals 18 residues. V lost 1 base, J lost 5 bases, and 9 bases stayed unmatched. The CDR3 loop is CASSIGLAGDVLHNEQFF. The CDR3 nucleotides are TGTGCCAGTAGTATAGGACTAGCGGGAGATGTTCTCCACAATGAGCAGTTCTTC.

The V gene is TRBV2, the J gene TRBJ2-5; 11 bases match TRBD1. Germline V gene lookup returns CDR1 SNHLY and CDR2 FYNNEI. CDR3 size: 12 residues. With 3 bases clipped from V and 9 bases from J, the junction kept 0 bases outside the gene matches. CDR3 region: CASSEGQGAQYF. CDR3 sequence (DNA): TGTGCCAGCAGTGAGGGACAGGGGGCCCAGTACTTC.

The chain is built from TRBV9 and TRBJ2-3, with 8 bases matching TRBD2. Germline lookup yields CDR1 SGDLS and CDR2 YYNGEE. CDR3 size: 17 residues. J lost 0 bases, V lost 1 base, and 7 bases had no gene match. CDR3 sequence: CASSVWELAVSTDTQYF. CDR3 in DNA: TGTGCCAGCAGCGTATGGGAACTAGCGGTGAGCACAGATACGCAGTATTTT.

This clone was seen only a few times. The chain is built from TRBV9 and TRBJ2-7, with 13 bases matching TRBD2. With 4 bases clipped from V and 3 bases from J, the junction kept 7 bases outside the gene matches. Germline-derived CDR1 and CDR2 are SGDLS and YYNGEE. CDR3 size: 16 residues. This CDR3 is CASSSRGLAGIYEQYF. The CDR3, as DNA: TGTGCCAGCAGCTCGAGGGGACTAGCGGGAATCTACGAGCAGTACTTC.

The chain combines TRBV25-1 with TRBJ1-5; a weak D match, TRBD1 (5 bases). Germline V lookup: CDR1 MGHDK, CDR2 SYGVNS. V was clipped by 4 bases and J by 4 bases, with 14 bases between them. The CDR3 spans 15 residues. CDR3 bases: TGTGCCAGCAGTGGGACACGCTCAATAAATCAGCCCCAGCATTTT. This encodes CASSGTRSINQPQHF.

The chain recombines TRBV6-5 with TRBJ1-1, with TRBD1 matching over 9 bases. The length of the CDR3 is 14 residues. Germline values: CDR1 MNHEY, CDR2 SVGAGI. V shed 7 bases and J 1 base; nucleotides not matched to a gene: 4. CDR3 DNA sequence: TGTGCCAGCACGGGACAGGGTTGGAACACTGAAGCTTTCTTT. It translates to CASTGQGWNTEAFF.

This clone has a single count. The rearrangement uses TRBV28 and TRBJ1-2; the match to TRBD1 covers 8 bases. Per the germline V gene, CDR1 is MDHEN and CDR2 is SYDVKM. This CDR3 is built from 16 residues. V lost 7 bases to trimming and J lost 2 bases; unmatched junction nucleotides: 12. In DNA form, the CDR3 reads TGTGCCAGCACCCCCGTGACAGGGGCGGGAAACTATGGCTACACCTTC. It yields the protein CASTPVTGAGNYGYTF.

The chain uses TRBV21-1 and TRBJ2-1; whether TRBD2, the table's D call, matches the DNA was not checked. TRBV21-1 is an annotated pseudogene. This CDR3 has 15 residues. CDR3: CASSKGASGGPEQFF. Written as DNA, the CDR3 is TGTGCCAGCAGCAAAGGGGCTAGCGGGGGTCCGGAGCAGTTCTTC.

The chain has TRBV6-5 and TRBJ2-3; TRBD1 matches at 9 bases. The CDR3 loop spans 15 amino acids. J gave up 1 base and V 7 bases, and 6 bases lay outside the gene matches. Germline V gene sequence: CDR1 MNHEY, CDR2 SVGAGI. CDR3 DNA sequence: TGTGCCAGCATGATGGGGACAGGGCGCACAGATACGCAGTATTTT. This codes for CASMMGTGRTDTQYF.

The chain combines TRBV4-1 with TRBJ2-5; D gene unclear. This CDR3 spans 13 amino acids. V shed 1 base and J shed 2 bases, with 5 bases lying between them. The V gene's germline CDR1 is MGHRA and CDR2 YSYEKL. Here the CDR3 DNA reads TGCGCCAGCAGCCAAGGTCCACAAGAGACCCAGTACTTC. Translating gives CASSQGPQETQYF.

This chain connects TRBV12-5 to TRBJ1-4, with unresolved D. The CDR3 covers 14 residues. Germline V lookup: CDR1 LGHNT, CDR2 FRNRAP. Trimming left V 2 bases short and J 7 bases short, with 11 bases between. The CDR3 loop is CASGLKGRGEKLFF. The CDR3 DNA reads TGTGCTAGTGGTTTGAAGGGCCGGGGTGAAAAACTGTTTTTT.